Sequencing of this T cell receptor (beta chain) was carried out in a study of cytomegalovirus exposure and HLA in healthy donors. As for the study in general: In terms of ancestry, the Caucasian-associated cluster contained about 81% of the roughly 360 genotyped donors.

The CDR3 loop spans 15 amino acids. Trimming left V 2 bases short and J 2 bases short, with 13 bases between. Germline V lookup: CDR1 MNHNS, CDR2 SASEGT. In regard to this clone: The antigen remains unidentified.

The donors, nominally healthy at sampling, likely had unrecorded immune exposures. Findings and caveats of the study: TCR beta V- and J-gene trimming was later associated with a missense DCLRE1C variant. DRB1 had the most TCR associations and HLA-C the fewest, a later analysis found, with rates varying by HLA locus.

The PCR contained 60 Vbeta and 13 Jbeta primers. Generated by immunoSEQ multiplex PCR, the TCRdb table keeps only in-frame clones and is missing some. Seen here are 70,000 or so clones, more than 80% observed once, and the top ten hold about 12%. The TCR comes from a woman aged 25-40 years in good health and CMV-seropositive. The J gene is TRBJ2-7, the V gene TRBV6-1, with D tentatively TRBD2 (6 bases). The source material was PBMCs. The CDR3 DNA reads as TGTGCCAGCAGTGAATTCGGGGGAGGACCCTACGAGCAGTACTTC. Protein sequence: CASSEFGGGPYEQYF.